This T cell receptor (beta chain) was found in a study of long-term antiretroviral therapy in people with HIV. Study as a whole: The immediate-ART recommendation dates to 2015, and the earliest samples predate it by about a decade.

Overall study findings and caveats: Repertoire composition at all time points was dominated by clones that had expanded before ART.

In regard to this clone: Its antigen is not known.

Researchers ran immunoSEQ v3.0 at survey level. TCRdb's copy holds only in-frame clones and misses some; the assay was immunoSEQ multiplex PCR. Counted here are around 26,000 clones, 65% to 80% occurring once; the ten biggest clones make up more than 4%. The source material was unsorted PBMCs, sampled 0.5 years after starting antiretroviral therapy. The TCR sequence derives from a middle-aged woman with HIV.

The DNA for the CDR3 is TGTGCCAGTAGTATATTCAAAACCCGACAGGAGTGGGATTCACCCCTCCACTTT. Translated, it gives CASSIFKTRQEWDSPLHF. The chain links TRBV19 to TRBJ1-6, with TRBD1 as a possible D gene (6 bases). Trimming removed 2 bases from V and 8 bases from J, with 22 bases in between. The germline V gene encodes CDR1 LNHDA and CDR2 SQIVND (reference sequence). This CDR3 contains 18 residues.